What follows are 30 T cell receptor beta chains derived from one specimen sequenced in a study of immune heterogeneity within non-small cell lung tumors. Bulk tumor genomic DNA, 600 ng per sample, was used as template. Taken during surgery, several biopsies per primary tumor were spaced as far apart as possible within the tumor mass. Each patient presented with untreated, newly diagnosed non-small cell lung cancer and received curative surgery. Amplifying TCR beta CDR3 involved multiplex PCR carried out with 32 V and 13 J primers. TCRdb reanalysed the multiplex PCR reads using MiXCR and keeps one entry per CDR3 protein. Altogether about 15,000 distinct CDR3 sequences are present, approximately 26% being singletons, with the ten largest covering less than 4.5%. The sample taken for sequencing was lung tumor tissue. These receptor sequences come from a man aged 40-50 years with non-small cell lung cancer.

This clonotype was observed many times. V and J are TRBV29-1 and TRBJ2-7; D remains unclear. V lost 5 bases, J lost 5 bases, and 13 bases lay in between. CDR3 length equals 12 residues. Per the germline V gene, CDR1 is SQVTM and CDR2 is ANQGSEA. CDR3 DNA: TGCAGCGTTCAATTGGGAATTGACGAGCAGTACTTC. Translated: CSVQLGIDEQYF.

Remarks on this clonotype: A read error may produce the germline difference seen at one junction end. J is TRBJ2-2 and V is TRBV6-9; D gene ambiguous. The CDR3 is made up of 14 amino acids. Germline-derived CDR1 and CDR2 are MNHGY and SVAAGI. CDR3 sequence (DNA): TGTGCCAGCAGTTACGAGTGGAGCACCTGGGAGCTGTTTTTT. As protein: CASSYEWSTWELFF.

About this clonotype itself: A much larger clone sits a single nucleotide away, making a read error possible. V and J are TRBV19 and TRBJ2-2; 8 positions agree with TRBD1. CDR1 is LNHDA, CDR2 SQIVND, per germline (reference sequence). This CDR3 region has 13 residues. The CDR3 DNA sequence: TGTGACAGTACCCAGGGGGCAACCGGGGAGCTGTTTTTT. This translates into CDSTQGATGELFF.

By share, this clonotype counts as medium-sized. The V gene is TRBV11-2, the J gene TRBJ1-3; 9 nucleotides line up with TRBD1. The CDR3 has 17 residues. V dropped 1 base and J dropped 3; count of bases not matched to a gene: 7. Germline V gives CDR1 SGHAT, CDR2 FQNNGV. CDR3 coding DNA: TGTGCCAGCAGCTTAGGGATTACAGGGGGCGGTGGAAACACCATATATTTT. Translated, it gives CASSLGITGGGGNTIYF.

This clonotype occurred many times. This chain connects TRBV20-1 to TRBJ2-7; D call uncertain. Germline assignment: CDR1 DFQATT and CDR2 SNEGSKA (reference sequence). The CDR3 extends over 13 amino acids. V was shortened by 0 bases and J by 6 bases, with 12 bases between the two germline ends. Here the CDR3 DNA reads TGCAGTGCTAGAGAGGTTGCTTTAAGCGAGCAGTACTTC. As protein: CSAREVALSEQYF.

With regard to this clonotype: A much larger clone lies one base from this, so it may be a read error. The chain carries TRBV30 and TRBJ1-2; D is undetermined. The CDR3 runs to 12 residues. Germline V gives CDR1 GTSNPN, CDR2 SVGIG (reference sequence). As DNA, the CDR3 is TGTTCCTGGACGCGAGGAAGAGCTGGCTACACCTTC. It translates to CSWTRGRAGYTF.

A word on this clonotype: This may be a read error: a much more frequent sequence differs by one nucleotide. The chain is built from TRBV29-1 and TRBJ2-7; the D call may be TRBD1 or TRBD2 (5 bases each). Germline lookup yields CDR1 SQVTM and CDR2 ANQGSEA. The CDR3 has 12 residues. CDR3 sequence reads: CSAGGSVYGQYF. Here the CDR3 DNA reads TGCAGCGCTGGGGGAAGTGTGTACGGGCAGTACTTC.

CDR3 loop: CSARDWARKGETQYF. CDR3 nucleotide sequence: TGCAGTGCTAGAGATTGGGCCAGGAAAGGAGAGACCCAGTACTTC. The chain has TRBV20-1 and TRBJ2-5, with unresolved D. The CDR3 length is 15 residues. The germline V gene encodes CDR1 DFQATT and CDR2 SNEGSKA (reference sequence). V lost 0 bases and J 4 bases, leaving 15 bases between the germline ends.

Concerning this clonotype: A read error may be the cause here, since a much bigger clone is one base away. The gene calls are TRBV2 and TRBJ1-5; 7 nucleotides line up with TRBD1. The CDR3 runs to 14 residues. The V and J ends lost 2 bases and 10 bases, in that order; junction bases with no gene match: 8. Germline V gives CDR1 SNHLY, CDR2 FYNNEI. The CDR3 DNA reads TGTGCCAGCAGTGAATCGGGACAGTCTGAACCCCAGCATTTT. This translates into CASSESGQSEPQHF.

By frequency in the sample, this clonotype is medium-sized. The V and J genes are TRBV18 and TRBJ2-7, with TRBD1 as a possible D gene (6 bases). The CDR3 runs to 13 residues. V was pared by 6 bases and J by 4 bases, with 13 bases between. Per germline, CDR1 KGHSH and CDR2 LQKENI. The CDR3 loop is CASSPGQNYEQYF. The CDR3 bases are TGTGCCAGCTCCCCGGGACAAAATTACGAGCAGTACTTC.

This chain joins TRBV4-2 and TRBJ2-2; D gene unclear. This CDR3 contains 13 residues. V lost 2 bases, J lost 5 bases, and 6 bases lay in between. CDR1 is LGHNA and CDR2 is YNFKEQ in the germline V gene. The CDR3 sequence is CASSQSETGELFF. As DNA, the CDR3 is TGTGCCAGCAGCCAATCGGAAACCGGGGAGCTGTTTTTT.

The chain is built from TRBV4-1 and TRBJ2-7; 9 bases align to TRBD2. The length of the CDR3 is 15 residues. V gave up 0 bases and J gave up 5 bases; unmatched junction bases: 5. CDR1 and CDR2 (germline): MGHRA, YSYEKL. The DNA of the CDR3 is TGCGCCAGCAGCCAAGATAGCGGGGGTACCGACGAGCAGTACTTC. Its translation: CASSQDSGGTDEQYF.

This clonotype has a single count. Here the CDR3 DNA reads TGTGCCACCAGTGAAGGAGGGTCGCGGGCAGATACGCAGTATTTT. Its protein is CATSEGGSRADTQYF. V and J are TRBV24-1 and TRBJ2-3, with D possibly being TRBD2 (6 bases). The CDR3 is made up of 15 amino acids. In germline, CDR1 is KGHDR, CDR2 SFDVKD. Trimming pared 4 bases from V and 4 bases from J, leaving 14 bases between.

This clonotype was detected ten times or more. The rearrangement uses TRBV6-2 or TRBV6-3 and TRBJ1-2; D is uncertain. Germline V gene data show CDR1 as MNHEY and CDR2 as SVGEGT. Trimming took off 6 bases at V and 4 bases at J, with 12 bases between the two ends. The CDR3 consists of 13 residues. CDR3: CASRMSYSYGYTF. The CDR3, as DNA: TGTGCCAGCAGAATGAGTTACAGCTATGGCTACACCTTC.

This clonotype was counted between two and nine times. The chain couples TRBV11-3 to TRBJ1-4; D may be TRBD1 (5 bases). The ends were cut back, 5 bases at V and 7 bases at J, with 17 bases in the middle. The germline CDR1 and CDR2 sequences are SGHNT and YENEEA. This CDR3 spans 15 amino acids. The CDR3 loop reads CASSPYQGRGEKLFF. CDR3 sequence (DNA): TGTGCCAGCAGCCCATACCAGGGTAGGGGTGAAAAACTGTTTTTT.

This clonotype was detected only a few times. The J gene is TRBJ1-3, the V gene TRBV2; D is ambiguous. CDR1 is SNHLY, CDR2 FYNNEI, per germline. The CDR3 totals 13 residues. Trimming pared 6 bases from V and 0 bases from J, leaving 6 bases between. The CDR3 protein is CASRAGSGNTIYF. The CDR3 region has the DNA TGTGCCAGCAGAGCCGGCTCTGGAAACACCATATATTTT.

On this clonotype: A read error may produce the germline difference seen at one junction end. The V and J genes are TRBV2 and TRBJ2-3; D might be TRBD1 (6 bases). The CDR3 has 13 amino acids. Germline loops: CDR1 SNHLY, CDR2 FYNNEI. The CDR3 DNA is TGTGCCAGCAGTATCGGACAGCACAGATACGCAGTATTT. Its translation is CASSIGQHRYAVF.

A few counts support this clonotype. The chain's CDR3 is CATSTQDRPGTDTQYF. The CDR3 DNA is TGTGCCACCAGCACACAGGACAGGCCGGGCACAGATACGCAGTATTTT. The chain couples TRBV15 to TRBJ2-3; 7 bases match TRBD1. The CDR3 contains 16 residues. After removal of 4 bases from V and 1 base from J, the junction contained 8 bases not matched to a gene. CDR1 and CDR2 (germline): LNHNV, YYDKDF (reference sequence). The variable domain in full, with the rest retrieved from reference TRBV15 and TRBJ2-3, is DAMVIQNPRYQVTQFGKPVTLSCSQTLNHNVMYWYQQKSSQAPKLLFHYYDKDFNNEADTPDNFQSRRPNTSFCFLDIRSPGLGDTAMYLCATSTQDRPGTDTQYFGPGTRLTVL.

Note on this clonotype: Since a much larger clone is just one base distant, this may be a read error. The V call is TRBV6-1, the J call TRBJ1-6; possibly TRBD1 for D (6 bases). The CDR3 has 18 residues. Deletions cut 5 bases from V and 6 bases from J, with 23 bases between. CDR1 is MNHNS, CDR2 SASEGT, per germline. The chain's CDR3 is CASSLDSGHGAVNSPLHF. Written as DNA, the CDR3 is TGTGCCAGCAGTCTAGACTCGGGACATGGGGCTGTTAATTCACCCCTCCACTTT.

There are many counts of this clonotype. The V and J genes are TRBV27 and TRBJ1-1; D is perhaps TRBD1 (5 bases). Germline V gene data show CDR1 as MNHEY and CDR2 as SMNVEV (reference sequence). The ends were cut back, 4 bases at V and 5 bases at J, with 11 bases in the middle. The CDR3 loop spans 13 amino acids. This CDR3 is CASSSWGGTEAFF. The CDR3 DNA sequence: TGTGCCAGCAGTTCTTGGGGGGGAACTGAAGCTTTCTTT.

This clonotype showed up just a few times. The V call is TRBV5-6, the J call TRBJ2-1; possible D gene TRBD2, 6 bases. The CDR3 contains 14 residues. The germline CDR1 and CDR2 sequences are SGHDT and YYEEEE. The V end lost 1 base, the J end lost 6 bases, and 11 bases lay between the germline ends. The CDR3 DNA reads TGTGCCAGCAGCTTGCTAGCGCGCTTCAATGAGCAGTTCTTC. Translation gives CASSLLARFNEQFF. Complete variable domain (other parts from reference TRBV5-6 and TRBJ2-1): DAGVTQSPTHLIKTRGQQVTLRCSPKSGHDTVSWYQQALGQGPQFIFQYYEEEERQRGNFPDRFSGHQFPNYSSELNVNALLLGDSALYLCASSLLARFNEQFFGPGTRLTVL.

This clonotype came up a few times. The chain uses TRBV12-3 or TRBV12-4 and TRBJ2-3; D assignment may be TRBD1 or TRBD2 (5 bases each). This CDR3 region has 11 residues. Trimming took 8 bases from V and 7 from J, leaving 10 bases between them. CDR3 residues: CASRGSNTQYF. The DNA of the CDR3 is TGTGCCAGCCGGGGCTCCAATACGCAGTATTTT.

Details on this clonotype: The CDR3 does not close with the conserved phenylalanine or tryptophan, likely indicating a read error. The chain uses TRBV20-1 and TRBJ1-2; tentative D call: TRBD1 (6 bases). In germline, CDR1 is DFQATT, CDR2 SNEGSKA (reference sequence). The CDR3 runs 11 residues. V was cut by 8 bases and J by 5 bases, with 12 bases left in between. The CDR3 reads CSSWGAYGYTL. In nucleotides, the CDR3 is TGCAGTTCCTGGGGGGCGTATGGCTACACCTTA.

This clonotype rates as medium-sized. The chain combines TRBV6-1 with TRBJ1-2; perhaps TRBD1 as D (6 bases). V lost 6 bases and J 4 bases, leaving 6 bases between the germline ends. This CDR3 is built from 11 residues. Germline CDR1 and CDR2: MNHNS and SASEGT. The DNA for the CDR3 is TGTGCCAGCAGGGGGGCCTATGGCTACACCTTC. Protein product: CASRGAYGYTF.

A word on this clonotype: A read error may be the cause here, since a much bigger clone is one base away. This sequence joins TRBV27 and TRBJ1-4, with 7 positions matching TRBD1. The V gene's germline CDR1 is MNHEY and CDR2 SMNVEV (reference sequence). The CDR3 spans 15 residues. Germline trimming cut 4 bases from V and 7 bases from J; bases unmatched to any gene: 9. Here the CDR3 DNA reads TGTGCCAGCAGTTCCACCGCGACAGGGACTGAAAAACTGTTTTTT. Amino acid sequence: CASSSTATGTEKLFF.

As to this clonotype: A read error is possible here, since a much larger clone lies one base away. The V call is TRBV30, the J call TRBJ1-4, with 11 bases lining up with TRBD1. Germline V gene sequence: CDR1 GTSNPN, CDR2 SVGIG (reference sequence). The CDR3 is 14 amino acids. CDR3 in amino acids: CDWGQGDANEKLFF. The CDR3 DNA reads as TGTGACTGGGGACAGGGGGACGCTAATGAAAAACTGTTTTTT.

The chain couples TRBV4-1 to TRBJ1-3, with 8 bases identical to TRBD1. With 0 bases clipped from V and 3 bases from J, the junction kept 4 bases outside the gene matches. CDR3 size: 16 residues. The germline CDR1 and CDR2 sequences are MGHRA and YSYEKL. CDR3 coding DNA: TGCGCCAGCAGCCAAGACCAGGGGGCGCATGGAAACACCATATATTTT. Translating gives CASSQDQGAHGNTIYF.

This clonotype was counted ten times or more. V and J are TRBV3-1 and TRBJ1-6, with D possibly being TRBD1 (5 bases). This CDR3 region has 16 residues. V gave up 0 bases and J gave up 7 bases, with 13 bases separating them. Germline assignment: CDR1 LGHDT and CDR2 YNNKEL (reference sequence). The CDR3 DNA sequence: TGTGCCAGCAGCCAAGATCGGGGGGTTGGAAATTCACCCCTCCACTTT. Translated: CASSQDRGVGNSPLHF.

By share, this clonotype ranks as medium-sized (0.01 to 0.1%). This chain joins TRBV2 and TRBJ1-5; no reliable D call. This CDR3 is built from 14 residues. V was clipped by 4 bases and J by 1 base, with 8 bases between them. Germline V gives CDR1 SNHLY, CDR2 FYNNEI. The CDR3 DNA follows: TGTGCCAGCAGTGTCGGGCAGAGCAATCAGCCCCAGCATTTT. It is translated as CASSVGQSNQPQHF. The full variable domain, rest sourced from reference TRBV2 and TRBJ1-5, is EPEVTQTPSHQVTQMGQEVILRCVPISNHLYFYWYRQILGQKVEFLVSFYNNEISEKSEIFDDQFSVERPDGSNFTLKIRSTKLEDSAMYFCASSVGQSNQPQHFGDGTRLSIL.

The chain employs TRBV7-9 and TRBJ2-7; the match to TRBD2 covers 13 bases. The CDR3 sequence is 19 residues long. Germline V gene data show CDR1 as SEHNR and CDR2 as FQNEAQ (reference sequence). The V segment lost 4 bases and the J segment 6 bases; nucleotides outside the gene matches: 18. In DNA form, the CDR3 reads TGTGCCAGCAGCTCTCATCCGTGGACTAGCGGGGGCCTTGGGGGCGAGCAGTACTTC. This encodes CASSSHPWTSGGLGGEQYF.